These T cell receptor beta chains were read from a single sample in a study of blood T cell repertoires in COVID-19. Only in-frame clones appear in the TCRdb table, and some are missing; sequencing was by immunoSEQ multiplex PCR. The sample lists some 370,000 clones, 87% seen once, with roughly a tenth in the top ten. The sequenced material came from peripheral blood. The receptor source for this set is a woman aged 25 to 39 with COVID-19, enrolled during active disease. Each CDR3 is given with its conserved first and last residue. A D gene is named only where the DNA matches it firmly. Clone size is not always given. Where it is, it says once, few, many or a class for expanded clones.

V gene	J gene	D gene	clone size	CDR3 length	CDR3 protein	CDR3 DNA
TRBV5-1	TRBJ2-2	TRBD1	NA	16	CASGNRTGKRTGELFF	TGCGCCAGCGGCAACAGGACAGGGAAGCGAACCGGGGAGCTGTTTTTT
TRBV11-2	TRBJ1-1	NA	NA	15	CASSLFGQSHTEAFF	TGTGCCAGCAGCTTATTCGGACAGTCTCACACTGAAGCTTTCTTT
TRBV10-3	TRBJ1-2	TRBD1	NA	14	CAIRGTERGGGYTF	TGTGCCATCAGGGGGACAGAGAGAGGAGGTGGCTACACCTTC
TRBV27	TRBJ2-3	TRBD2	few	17	CASSPGRLATKADTQYF	TGTGCCAGCAGTCCCGGTAGACTAGCGACTAAGGCAGATACGCAGTATTTT
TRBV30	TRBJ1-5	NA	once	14	CAWGTVNGNQPQHF	TGTGCCTGGGGCACGGTCAATGGCAATCAGCCCCAGCATTTT
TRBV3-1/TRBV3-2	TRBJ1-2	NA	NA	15	CASSQGVGDSRGYTF	TGTGCCAGCAGCCAAGGGGTTGGGGACTCTCGTGGCTACACCTTC
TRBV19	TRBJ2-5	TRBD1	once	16	CASSIGGQWTGETQYF	TGTGCCAGTAGTATAGGGGGACAGTGGACAGGAGAGACCCAGTACTTC
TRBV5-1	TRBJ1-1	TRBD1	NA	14	CASSGSNRGTEAFF	TGCGCCAGCAGCGGCTCCAACAGGGGCACTGAAGCTTTCTTT
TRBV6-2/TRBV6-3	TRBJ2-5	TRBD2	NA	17	CASSLTGTSVWGETQYF	TGTGCCAGCAGTTTAACTGGGACTAGCGTATGGGGAGAGACCCAGTACTTC
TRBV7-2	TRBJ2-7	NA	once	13	CASSLGRAYEQYF	TGTGCCAGCAGCTTAGGCAGGGCGTACGAGCAGTACTTC
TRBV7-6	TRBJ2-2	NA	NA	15	CASSLASFKTGELFF	TGTGCCAGCAGCTTAGCTAGTTTTAAAACCGGGGAGCTGTTTTTT
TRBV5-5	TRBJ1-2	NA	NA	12	CASSLVGDGYTF	TGTGCCAGCAGCTTGGTTGGAGATGGCTACACCTTC
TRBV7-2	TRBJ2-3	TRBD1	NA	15	CASSTGGLVTDTQYF	TGTGCCAGCAGCACAGGGGGCCTAGTCACAGATACGCAGTATTTT
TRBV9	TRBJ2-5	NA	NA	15	CASSVGGQGWGTQYF	TGTGCCAGCAGCGTAGGGGGCCAAGGTTGGGGGACCCAGTACTTC
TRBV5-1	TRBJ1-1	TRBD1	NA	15	CASSWGDREGTEAFF	TGCGCCAGCAGCTGGGGGGACAGGGAAGGTACTGAAGCTTTCTTT
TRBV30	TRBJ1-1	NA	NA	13	CAWSVQAQAEAFF	TGTGCCTGGAGTGTACAAGCACAGGCTGAAGCTTTCTTT
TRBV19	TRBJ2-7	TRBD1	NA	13	CASSFNRGYEQYF	TGTGCCAGTAGTTTCAACAGGGGTTACGAGCAGTACTTC
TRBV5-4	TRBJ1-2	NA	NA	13	CASSAGTEAGYTF	TGTGCCAGCAGCGCGGGGACGGAGGCTGGCTACACCTTC
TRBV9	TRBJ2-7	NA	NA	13	CASSVVQGHEQYF	TGTGCCAGCAGCGTAGTGCAGGGCCACGAGCAGTACTTC
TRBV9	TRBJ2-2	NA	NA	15	CASSVDPRITGELFF	TGTGCCAGCAGCGTAGACCCGCGAATCACCGGGGAGCTGTTTTTT
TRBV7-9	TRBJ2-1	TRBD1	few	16	CASRRYEGAIYNEQFF	TGTGCCAGCAGGCGGTATGAGGGGGCAATATACAATGAGCAGTTCTTC
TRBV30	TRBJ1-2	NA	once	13	CAWSKETVHGYTF	TGTGCCTGGAGTAAGGAGACAGTCCATGGCTACACCTTC
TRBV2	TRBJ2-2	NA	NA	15	CASTIAAANTGELFF	TGTGCCAGCACTATAGCAGCTGCGAACACCGGGGAGCTGTTTTTT
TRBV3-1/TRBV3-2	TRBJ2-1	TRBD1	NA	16	CASSLLIGQGGNEQFF	TGTGCCAGCAGCCTCCTAATCGGACAGGGGGGAAATGAGCAGTTCTTC
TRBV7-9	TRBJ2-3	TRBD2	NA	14	CASSLGGRTDTQYF	TGTGCCAGCAGCTTGGGGGGGAGAACAGATACGCAGTATTTT
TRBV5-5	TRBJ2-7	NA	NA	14	CASSLLQGSYEQYF	TGTGCCAGCAGCTTGTTACAGGGCTCCTACGAGCAGTACTTC
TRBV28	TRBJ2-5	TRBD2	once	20	CASSSPGLAGGPSWQETQYF	TGTGCCAGCAGTTCCCCGGGACTAGCGGGAGGGCCCTCGTGGCAAGAGACCCAGTACTTC